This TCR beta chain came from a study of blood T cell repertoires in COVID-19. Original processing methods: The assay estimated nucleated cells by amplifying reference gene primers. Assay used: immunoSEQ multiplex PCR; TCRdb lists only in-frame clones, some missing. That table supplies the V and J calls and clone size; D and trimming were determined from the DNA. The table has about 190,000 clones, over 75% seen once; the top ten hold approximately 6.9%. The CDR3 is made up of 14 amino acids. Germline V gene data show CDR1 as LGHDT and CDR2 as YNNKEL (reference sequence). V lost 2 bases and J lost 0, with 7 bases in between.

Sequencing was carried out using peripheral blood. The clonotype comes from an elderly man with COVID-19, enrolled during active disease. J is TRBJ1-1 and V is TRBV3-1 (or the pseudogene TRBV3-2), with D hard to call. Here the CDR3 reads CASSQRYMNTEAFF. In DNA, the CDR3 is TGTGCCAGCAGCCAACGATACATGAACACTGAAGCTTTCTTT.